This T cell receptor beta chain appears in the sequencing data of a study of beta chain features in type 1 diabetes. General study results and limits: Fewer junction insertions and more nucleotide deletions appeared in type 1 diabetes patients. It was possible that PCR favored shorter templates, equally so in patients and controls. People with Type 1 diabetes carried modestly yet significantly shorter TCRB CDR3s in all four CD4+ subsets.

Sequenced material consisted of expressed TCRB transcripts (all of the isolated RNA was reverse transcribed). The protocol was immunoSEQ multiplex PCR, while the TCRdb copy is restricted to in-frame clones and leaves out a portion. The sample includes about 47,000 clones, approximately 44% seen only once; the top ten take around 0.13%. As for this clone: Its antigen remains unknown.

CDR1 and CDR2 from the germline V gene are GTSNPN and SVGIG (reference sequence). V lost 0 bases and J 6 bases, leaving 12 bases between the germline ends. CDR3 length equals 14 residues. CD45RO/CCR7/CD25/CD127/CD95/CD27 separated CD4+ naive, central memory, regulatory and stem cell-like memory cells by sorting. This clonotype originated in a man aged 25-40 years with type 1 diabetes. The genes are TRBV30 and TRBJ2-1; TRBD1 might be the D (5 bases). The specimen was stem cell memory CD4+ T cells from blood. The CDR3: CAWSVQVLGNEQFF. CDR3 DNA sequence: TGTGCCTGGAGTGTACAGGTCCTAGGCAATGAGCAGTTCTTC.